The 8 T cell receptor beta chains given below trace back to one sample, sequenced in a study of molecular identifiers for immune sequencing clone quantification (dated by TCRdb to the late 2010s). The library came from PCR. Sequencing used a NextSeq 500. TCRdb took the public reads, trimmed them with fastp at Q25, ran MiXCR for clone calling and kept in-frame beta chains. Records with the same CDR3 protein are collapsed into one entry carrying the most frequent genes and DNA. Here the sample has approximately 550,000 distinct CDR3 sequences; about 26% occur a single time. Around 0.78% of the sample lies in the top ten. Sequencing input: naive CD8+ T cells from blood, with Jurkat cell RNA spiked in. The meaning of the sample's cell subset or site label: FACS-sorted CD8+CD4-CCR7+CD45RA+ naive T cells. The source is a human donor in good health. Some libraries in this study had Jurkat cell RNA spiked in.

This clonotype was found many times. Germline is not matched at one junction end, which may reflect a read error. CDR3 coding DNA: TGTGCCAGCGCAAGCTCCTACGCGCAGTACTTC. It is translated as CASASSYAQYF. The rearrangement links TRBV6-5 to TRBJ2-7; D remains unclear. CDR3 length: 11 amino acids. Germline CDR1 MNHEY, CDR2 SVGAGI.

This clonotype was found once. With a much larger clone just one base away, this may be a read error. CDR3 amino acids: CASSSRTGIGNQPRHF. The CDR3, as DNA: TGTGCCAGCAGCTCAAGAACAGGGATCGGCAATCAGCCCCGGCATTTT. V is TRBV5-3 and J is TRBJ1-5; D may be TRBD1 (6 bases). TRBV5-3 is noted as an ORF with a role that remains uncertain. CDR3 length: 16 amino acids.

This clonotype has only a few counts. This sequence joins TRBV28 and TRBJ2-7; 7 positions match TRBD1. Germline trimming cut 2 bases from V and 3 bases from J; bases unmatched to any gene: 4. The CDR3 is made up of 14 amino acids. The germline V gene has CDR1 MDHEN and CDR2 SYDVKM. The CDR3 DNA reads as TGTGCCAGCAGTTTACTGACAGGGTTCTACGAGCAGTACTTC. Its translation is CASSLLTGFYEQYF.

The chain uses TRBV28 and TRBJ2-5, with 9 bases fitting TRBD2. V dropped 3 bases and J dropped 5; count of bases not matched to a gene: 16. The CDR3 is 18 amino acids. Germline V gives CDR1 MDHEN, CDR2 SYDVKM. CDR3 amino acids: CASSFGVASGTDPETQYF. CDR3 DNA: TGTGCCAGCAGTTTCGGGGTGGCTAGCGGGACAGACCCGGAGACCCAGTACTTC.

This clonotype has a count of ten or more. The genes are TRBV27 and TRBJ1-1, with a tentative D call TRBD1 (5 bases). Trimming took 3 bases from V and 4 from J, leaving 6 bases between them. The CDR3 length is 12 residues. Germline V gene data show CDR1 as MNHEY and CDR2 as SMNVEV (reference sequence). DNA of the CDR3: TGTGCCAGCAGTTTTCAGGGCACTGAAGCTTTCTTT. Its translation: CASSFQGTEAFF.

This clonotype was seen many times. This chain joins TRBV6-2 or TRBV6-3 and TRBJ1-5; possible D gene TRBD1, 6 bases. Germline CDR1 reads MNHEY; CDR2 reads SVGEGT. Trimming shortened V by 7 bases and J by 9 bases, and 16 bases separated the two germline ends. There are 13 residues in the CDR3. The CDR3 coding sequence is TGTGCCAGCACCACGGGGGCTCCTCGGCCCCAGCATTTT. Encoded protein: CASTTGAPRPQHF.

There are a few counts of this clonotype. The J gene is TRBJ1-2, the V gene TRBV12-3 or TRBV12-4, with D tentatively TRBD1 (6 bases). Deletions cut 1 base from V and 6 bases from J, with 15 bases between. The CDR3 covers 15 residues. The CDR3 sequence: CASSLGAGAQHGYTF. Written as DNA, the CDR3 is TGTGCCAGCAGTTTAGGGGCAGGGGCTCAACATGGCTACACCTTC.

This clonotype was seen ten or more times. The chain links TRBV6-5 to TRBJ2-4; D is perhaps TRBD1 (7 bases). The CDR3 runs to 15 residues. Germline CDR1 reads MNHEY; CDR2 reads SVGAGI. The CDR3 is CVRRGPRQDKNIQYF. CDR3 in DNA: TGTGTCAGGAGGGGGCCTAGACAGGACAAAAACATTCAGTACTTC.